Presented here are 16 T cell receptor beta chains from one specimen sequenced in a study of beta chain features in type 1 diabetes. Findings and caveats of the study: Shortening of TCRB CDR3s, moderate but significant, appeared in all four CD4+ subsets of Type 1 diabetes patients.

No antigen is known for these receptors. The study reverse transcribed the entire isolated RNA, so it sequenced expressed TCRB transcripts. This table comes from immunoSEQ multiplex PCR, and its TCRdb copy is limited to in-frame clones, with some not included. Among fewer than 350,000 clones listed, approximately 15% were seen once. Sequenced: naive CD4+ T cells from blood. These receptors were collected from a man aged 18 to 30 with type 1 diabetes.

The gene calls are TRBV9 and TRBJ2-1, with 14 nucleotides matching TRBD2. CDR3 length: 17 residues. Trimming cost V 0 bases and J 7 bases; bases outside gene matches: 6. Germline values: CDR1 SGDLS, CDR2 YYNGEE. The CDR3 DNA follows: TGTGCCAGCAGCGTAGGGACTAGCGGGAGGTTTAAGAATGAGCAGTTCTTC. Translation gives CASSVGTSGRFKNEQFF. Full variable domain (rest looked up from reference TRBV9 and TRBJ2-1): DSGVTQTPKHLITATGQRVTLRCSPRSGDLSVYWYQQSLDQGLQFLIQYYNGEERAKGNILERFSAQQFPDLHSELNLSSLELGDSALYFCASSVGTSGRFKNEQFFGPGTRLTVL.

The chain joins TRBV29-1 to TRBJ2-5; TRBD1 might be the D (6 bases). This CDR3 contains 13 residues. Trimming cost V 2 bases and J 5 bases, with 12 bases left between them. Germline V CDR1 and CDR2: SQVTM, ANQGSEA. The CDR3 spells CSVEQQGGETQYF. The CDR3 region has the DNA TGCAGCGTTGAACAACAGGGCGGGGAGACCCAGTACTTC.

The V gene is TRBV6-6, the J gene TRBJ1-5; TRBD1 matches at 10 bases. The germline gives CDR1 MNHNY, CDR2 SVGAGI (reference sequence). This CDR3 is 14 amino acids long. After removal of 4 bases from V and 7 bases from J, the junction contained 4 bases not matched to a gene. The CDR3 sequence is CASSSGTGEQPQHF. The CDR3 DNA sequence: TGTGCCAGCAGTTCCGGGACAGGGGAACAGCCCCAGCATTTT.

The table lists this clone with a few counts. The same CDR3 can be traced to other DNA sequences in this sample. The chain carries TRBV5-1 and TRBJ2-5; TRBD1 matches at 8 bases. The germline CDR1 and CDR2 sequences are SGHRS and YFSETQ. This CDR3 region has 14 residues. V dropped 4 bases and J dropped 1; count of bases not matched to a gene: 3. CDR3 protein: CASSIGQGQETQYF. The DNA of the CDR3 is TGCGCCAGCAGCATAGGACAGGGCCAAGAGACCCAGTACTTC.

The chain's CDR3 is CSVRGWVGGRGNEQFF. The CDR3 DNA is TGCAGCGTCCGGGGTTGGGTTGGCGGGAGGGGCAATGAGCAGTTCTTC. The chain carries TRBV29-1 and TRBJ2-1, with 9 bases identical to TRBD2. V lost 6 bases to trimming and J lost 6 bases; unmatched junction nucleotides: 15. This CDR3 is 16 amino acids long. Germline CDR1 and CDR2: SQVTM and ANQGSEA.

This clone was recorded a few times. The chain has TRBV7-2 and TRBJ2-3; D is uncertain. This CDR3 comprises 13 residues. With 3 bases removed from V and 6 bases from J, the gap between germline ends came to 10 bases. CDR1 and CDR2 (germline): SGHTA, FQGNSA. CDR3 amino acids: CASSFSRMDTQYF. The CDR3 DNA reads TGTGCCAGCAGCTTCTCTAGGATGGATACGCAGTATTTT.

This clone was seen only a few times. J is TRBJ2-3 and V is TRBV5-1; perhaps TRBD2 as D (6 bases). There are 16 residues in the CDR3. Looked up from germline, CDR1 is SGHRS and CDR2 is YFSETQ. Trimming removed 0 bases from V and 5 bases from J, with 16 bases in between. CDR3 coding DNA: TGCGCCAGCAGCTTGGTTGCGGGACCCTCGGGAGATACGCAGTATTTT. Its translation: CASSLVAGPSGDTQYF.

A few counts support this clone. The chain joins TRBV28 to TRBJ2-1, with TRBD2 matching over 11 bases. The CDR3 extends over 20 amino acids. CDR1 and CDR2 (germline): MDHEN, SYDVKM. Germline trimming cut 4 bases from V and 6 bases from J; bases unmatched to any gene: 20. CDR3 sequence (DNA): TGTGCCAGCAGTTCCCGTCAAGACAGGGTTCGACTAGCGGGGACCAATGAGCAGTTCTTC. Translating gives CASSSRQDRVRLAGTNEQFF.

The chain is built from TRBV29-1 and TRBJ1-3; D unclear. CDR3 length: 13 residues. The V end lost 4 bases, the J end lost 2 bases, and 9 bases lay between the germline ends. Germline CDR1 SQVTM, CDR2 ANQGSEA. Written as DNA, the CDR3 is TGCAGCGTTGCCCAGAACCCTGGAAACACCATATATTTT. Its translation: CSVAQNPGNTIYF.

A few counts support this clone. CDR3: CASSKIVAGGKNQPQHF. CDR3 coding DNA: TGTGCCAGCAGCAAAATTGTAGCCGGAGGCAAGAATCAGCCCCAGCATTTT. J is TRBJ1-5 and V is TRBV21-1. TRBV21-1 is an annotated pseudogene. This CDR3 contains 17 residues.

This clone has only a few counts. The rearrangement joins TRBV18 to TRBJ2-5; tentative D call: TRBD1 (5 bases). CDR1 and CDR2 (germline): KGHSH, LQKENI. V lost 3 bases and J lost 2, with 16 bases in between. The CDR3 is 16 residues long. The CDR3 sequence is CASSPSARTGQETQYF. In DNA, the CDR3 is TGTGCCAGCTCACCGAGTGCGCGAACAGGACAAGAGACCCAGTACTTC. The full variable domain, its missing parts supplied by reference TRBV18 and TRBJ2-5, is NAGVMQNPRHLVRRRGQEARLRCSPMKGHSHVYWYRQLPEEGLKFMVYLQKENIIDESGMPKERFSAEFPKEGPSILRIQQVVRGDSAAYFCASSPSARTGQETQYFGPGTRLLVL.

This clone turned up a few times. The CDR3 DNA follows: TGTGCCAGCAGCTCCGCCCGACAGGCCGCGGAGACCCAGTACTTC. Translation: CASSSARQAAETQYF. The chain uses TRBV13 and TRBJ2-5; tentatively, D is TRBD1 (6 bases). Germline loops: CDR1 PRHDT, CDR2 FYEKMQ (reference sequence). The CDR3 is 15 amino acids. V lost 4 bases, J lost 5 bases, and 17 bases lay in between.

The chain employs TRBV5-1 and TRBJ2-1; 7 nucleotides align to TRBD1. Germline CDR1 SGHRS, CDR2 YFSETQ. The CDR3 contains 14 residues. Trimming at V came to 8 bases and at J to 4 bases, leaving 9 bases not matched to a gene. The DNA of the CDR3 is TGCGCCAGTTCGACCGGGACAGCTTACAATGAGCAGTTCTTC. It codes for CASSTGTAYNEQFF.

DNA of the CDR3: TGCGCCAGCAGCCAAGCGACCGGGGGTGCGTCCTACGAGCAGTACTTC. It codes for CASSQATGGASYEQYF. This sequence joins TRBV4-3 and TRBJ2-7; D might be TRBD2 (6 bases). CDR1 is LGHNA, CDR2 YSLEER, per germline. This CDR3 contains 16 residues. V gave up 1 base and J gave up 1 base, with 14 bases separating them.

This clone was observed a handful of times. V is TRBV30 and J is TRBJ2-1; TRBD2 aligns across 13 bases. The CDR3 contains 13 residues. The V gene end was trimmed by 3 bases and the J gene end by 9 bases; junction bases not matched to a gene: 2. Germline-derived CDR1 and CDR2 are GTSNPN and SVGIG (reference sequence). The CDR3 sequence is CAWRGLAGSEQFF. DNA for the CDR3: TGTGCCTGGAGGGGACTAGCGGGGAGTGAGCAGTTCTTC.

This clone was recorded a few times. The chain couples TRBV5-4 to TRBJ2-7; 7 bases line up with TRBD2. J was trimmed by 13 bases and V by 0 bases; bases with no gene match: 10. The length of the CDR3 is 13 residues. CDR1 SGHNT and CDR2 YYREEE come from the germline V gene (reference sequence). The CDR3 DNA follows: TGTGCCAGCAGCTTGGGAATAGCGGGTTTACACTACTTC. It specifies CASSLGIAGLHYF. The whole variable domain, remainder taken from reference TRBV5-4 and TRBJ2-7, is ETGVTQSPTHLIKTRGQQVTLRCSSQSGHNTVSWYQQALGQGPQFIFQYYREEENGRGNFPPRFSGLQFPNYSSELNVNALELDDSALYLCASSLGIAGLHYFGPGTRLTVT.